The clone carrying this TCR beta chain was found many times. Some clones are missing from TCRdb's copy, which holds only in-frame ones; the method was immunoSEQ multiplex PCR. This sample yields roughly 100,000 clones, of which roughly 80% are seen a single time; roughly a fifth belongs to the top ten. This sample is part of a study of blood T cell repertoires in COVID-19. Germline V gene lookup returns CDR1 SGDLS and CDR2 YYNGEE. V lost 0 bases to trimming and J lost 1 base, with 4 bases between them. This CDR3 has 13 residues. Sequencing was carried out using peripheral blood. The genes are TRBV9 and TRBJ1-1; D is unclear. The clonotype was recovered from a woman aged 70-85 years with acute or convalescent COVID-19. The CDR3 region is CASSVAQNTEAFF. The CDR3 nucleotides read TGTGCCAGCAGCGTAGCCCAGAACACTGAAGCTTTCTTT.